The 7 T cell receptor beta chains in this list originate from one sample, sequenced in a study of PD-1 blockade in classical Hodgkin lymphoma. Assay used: immunoSEQ multiplex PCR; TCRdb lists only in-frame clones, some missing. The sample has fewer than 110,000 clones; about 89% are singletons. Every patient relapsed after autologous stem cell transplantation, and brentuximab vedotin exposure varied. Specimen: peripheral blood mononuclear cells (PBMCs), collected before the second cycle of nivolumab. The receptors were gathered from a human donor with classical Hodgkin lymphoma.

The CDR3 nucleotides are TGTGCCAGCAGCCAAGCCGGCTCAGACAGGTGGAGCACAGATACGCAGTATTTT. It specifies CASSQAGSDRWSTDTQYF. The gene calls are TRBV4-2 and TRBJ2-3; tentatively, D is TRBD1 (6 bases). V lost 1 base, J lost 0 bases, and 17 bases lay in between. Germline loops: CDR1 LGHNA, CDR2 YNFKEQ. This CDR3 region has 18 residues.

This chain uses TRBV28 with TRBJ1-4, with D hard to call. V lost 3 bases and J lost 3, with 5 bases in between. Germline CDR1 is MDHEN and CDR2 is SYDVKM. The CDR3 contains 13 residues. The CDR3 here is CASSFGSNEKLFF. CDR3 in DNA: TGTGCCAGCAGTTTCGGTTCTAATGAAAAACTGTTTTTT.

The chain uses TRBV6-1 and TRBJ2-2; D may be TRBD1 (6 bases). Germline V gene sequence: CDR1 MNHNS, CDR2 SASEGT. CDR3 size: 18 residues. Between the trimmed V and J ends, which lost 3 bases and 0 bases, there was a span of 17 bases. CDR3 protein: CASSDPPRDIPNTGELFF. The CDR3 DNA follows: TGTGCCAGCAGTGATCCACCGAGGGACATTCCGAACACCGGGGAGCTGTTTTTT.

The rearrangement uses TRBV11-2 and TRBJ2-7, with TRBD2 matching 8 bases. This CDR3 region has 14 residues. V shed 1 base and J 6 bases; nucleotides not matched to a gene: 5. The germline CDR1 and CDR2 sequences are SGHAT and FQNNGV. CDR3 amino acids: CASSLVGGASEQYF. In DNA, the CDR3 is TGTGCCAGCAGCTTAGTCGGGGGGGCCTCCGAGCAGTACTTC.

The J gene is TRBJ1-3, the V gene TRBV10-3; D is possibly TRBD1 (6 bases). This CDR3 spans 15 amino acids. In germline, CDR1 is ENHRY, CDR2 SYGVKD. V lost 3 bases, J lost 1 base, and 10 bases lay in between. The chain's CDR3 is CAISDGRGSGNTIYF. CDR3 in DNA: TGTGCCATCAGTGACGGCAGGGGATCTGGAAACACCATATATTTT.

This chain links TRBV5-4 with TRBJ1-1; no clear D. The CDR3 contains 12 residues. CDR1 is SGHNT, CDR2 YYREEE, per germline (reference sequence). The germline V and J ends were trimmed by 5 bases and 3 bases, with 8 bases remaining between them. The CDR3 DNA sequence: TGTGCCAGCAGTCAATCGGACACTGAAGCTTTCTTT. Encoded protein: CASSQSDTEAFF.

The chain recombines TRBV28 with TRBJ1-5; TRBD1 matches 7 bases. This CDR3 has 14 amino acids. V trimming: 6 bases; J trimming: 3 bases; junction bases outside the gene matches: 5. CDR1 MDHEN and CDR2 SYDVKM come from the germline V gene. The CDR3 DNA follows: TGTGCCAGCAGCCTCGGGACAGTCAATCAGCCCCAGCATTTT. As protein: CASSLGTVNQPQHF. The complete variable domain, with remaining parts taken from reference TRBV28 and TRBJ1-5, reads DVKVTQSSRYLVKRTGEKVFLECVQDMDHENMFWYRQDPGLGLRLIYFSYDVKMKEKGDIPEGYSVSREKKERFSLILESASTNQTSMYLCASSLGTVNQPQHFGDGTRLSIL.